This T cell receptor beta chain came from a study of blood T cell repertoires in COVID-19. The overall study: T cells, B-cell-depleted T cells, or PBMCs supplied cDNA or gDNA.

In the authors' workflow: It was from reference gene primer amplification that nucleated cell counts were estimated. Measured with immunoSEQ multiplex PCR; TCRdb has only the in-frame clones, and not every one. V, J and clone size were drawn from that table, and D and trimming were deduced from the DNA. The data hold about 160,000 clones, with around 81% observed a single time. This clone has only one observation. The V gene end was trimmed by 0 bases and the J gene end by 2 bases; junction bases not matched to a gene: 2. The CDR3 has 16 residues. Germline V gene lookup returns CDR1 SGHRS and CDR2 YFSETQ.

Sequenced material: peripheral blood. This chain links TRBV5-1 with TRBJ2-1, with 10 bases lining up with TRBD1. The sequence was obtained from a man in his 70s who had recovered from COVID-19. The CDR3 bases are TGCGCCAGCAGCTTGGCGGGACAGGGGACCTACAATGAGCAGTTCTTC. Protein product: CASSLAGQGTYNEQFF.